Listed below are T cell receptor beta chains from one sample, sequenced in a study of human T cells and chemical hapten exposure. TCRdb re-analysed the RACE reads in MiXCR, keeping a single row per CDR3 protein. This table has around 50,000 distinct CDR3 sequences, 7% to 10% appearing once. Source: whole blood, taken in connection with sensitization to the hapten diphenylcyclopropenone (DPC). All receptors derive from a woman aged 40 to 50 with alopecia areata. Some clones in this sample may be carry-over from other donors' samples. Both conserved end residues are part of each CDR3. Each record gives: J gene, V gene, CDR3 protein.

TRBJ2-3	TRBV6-5	CASSQPHRVSGTDTQYF
TRBJ1-2	TRBV4-3	CASSQRIRVDYGYTF
TRBJ1-3	TRBV7-9	CASSLTVGLNTIYF
TRBJ1-3	TRBV29-1	CSVRQGSSGNTIYF
TRBJ2-5	TRBV13	CASSYAPGETQYF
TRBJ2-2	TRBV7-9	CASSSTPNTGELFF
TRBJ2-1	TRBV7-2	CASSLRPLGDEQFF
TRBJ1-5	TRBV23-1	CASSTDRGWMGNQPQHF
TRBJ1-6	TRBV11-2	CASSLELYSPLHF
TRBJ2-3	TRBV29-1	CSVLSTDTQYF
TRBJ2-7	TRBV27	CASSFWGGEQYF